Following are 29 T cell receptor beta chains from one sample sequenced in a study of cytomegalovirus exposure and HLA in healthy donors. The PCR made use of 60 Vbeta and 13 Jbeta primers. Only in-frame clones appear in the TCRdb table, and some are missing; sequencing was by immunoSEQ multiplex PCR. Here the sample spans around 140,000 clones, more than 75% being singletons. Sequenced material: PBMCs. The receptors shown here come from a middle-aged man in good health and CMV-seronegative.

This chain links TRBV30 with TRBJ1-1; TRBD1 is a possible D gene (5 bases). Trimming took 4 bases from V and 0 from J, leaving 12 bases between them. The CDR3 has 14 amino acids. Per germline, CDR1 GTSNPN and CDR2 SVGIG (reference sequence). The CDR3, as DNA: TGTGCCTGGAAGGGGCAGGGAATGAACACTGAAGCTTTCTTT. Protein: CAWKGQGMNTEAFF.

J is TRBJ2-7 and V is TRBV10-3; 9 bases agree with TRBD2. The germline V gene encodes CDR1 ENHRY and CDR2 SYGVKD. V shed 8 bases, J shed 4 bases, and the junction held 9 bases outside the gene matches. CDR3 length equals 14 residues. CDR3 nucleotide sequence: TGTGCCATCCAGGGCGCTAGCGGGATTTACGAGCAGTACTTC. Amino acids: CAIQGASGIYEQYF.

The rearrangement uses TRBV28 and TRBJ2-5; 7 nucleotides line up with TRBD1. The V segment lost 6 bases and the J segment 5 bases; nucleotides outside the gene matches: 9. The CDR3 is 14 amino acids. Per the germline V gene, CDR1 is MDHEN and CDR2 is SYDVKM. In DNA, the CDR3 is TGTGCCAGCAGACCTACAGGGGTGGTGGAGACCCAGTACTTC. As protein: CASRPTGVVETQYF.

The chain combines TRBV6-1 with TRBJ2-1, with 7 nucleotides matching TRBD1. After removal of 0 bases from V and 3 bases from J, the junction contained 2 bases not matched to a gene. The length of the CDR3 is 15 residues. From germline, CDR1 is MNHNS and CDR2 SASEGT. The CDR3 protein is CASSEAAGGYNEQFF. For the CDR3, the DNA is TGTGCCAGCAGTGAAGCTGCAGGGGGCTACAATGAGCAGTTCTTC.

The chain employs TRBV5-1 and TRBJ1-1; D might be TRBD1 (6 bases). Germline V lookup: CDR1 SGHRS, CDR2 YFSETQ. The CDR3 covers 15 residues. Trimming left V 3 bases short and J 1 base short, with 13 bases between. CDR3 sequence reads: CASSWGGAGNTEAFF. The CDR3 bases are TGCGCCAGCAGCTGGGGGGGGGCTGGGAACACTGAAGCTTTCTTT.

V usage is TRBV6-1 and J usage is TRBJ2-7; tentatively, D is TRBD2 (6 bases). Trimming removed 9 bases at V and 3 bases at J, with 15 bases between. CDR3 length: 13 residues. CDR1 MNHNS and CDR2 SASEGT come from the germline V gene. The DNA for the CDR3 is TGTGCCAGTACCGCGGGGATAGACTACGAGCAGTACTTC. This gives the protein CASTAGIDYEQYF.

Written as DNA, the CDR3 is TGTGCCAGCTCAGCAGGGCGTAACACTGAAGCTTTCTTT. Translated, it gives CASSAGRNTEAFF. This chain connects TRBV18 to TRBJ1-1, with D possibly TRBD1 on 5 matching bases. This CDR3 has 13 residues. Trimming removed 5 bases at V and 2 bases at J, with 9 bases between. The V gene's germline CDR1 is KGHSH and CDR2 LQKENI.

This chain connects TRBV6-5 to TRBJ2-5; TRBD2 might be the D (7 bases). CDR1 is MNHEY, CDR2 SVGAGI, per germline. The CDR3 has 15 residues. V lost 0 bases and J 6 bases, leaving 14 bases between the germline ends. The CDR3 spells CASSYSIDGGQTQYF. CDR3 DNA: TGTGCCAGCAGTTACTCGATCGACGGGGGGCAGACCCAGTACTTC.

The rearrangement joins TRBV5-6 to TRBJ2-1; tentative D call: TRBD2 (6 bases). The CDR3 covers 15 residues. The ends were cut back, 6 bases at V and 4 bases at J, with 17 bases in the middle. The germline gives CDR1 SGHDT, CDR2 YYEEEE. The CDR3 reads CASKEGGPVYNEQFF. In DNA form, the CDR3 reads TGTGCCAGCAAGGAGGGAGGTCCAGTATACAATGAGCAGTTCTTC.

The table lists this clone with a few counts. J is TRBJ2-1 and V is TRBV28, with 12 positions matching TRBD2. Germline CDR1 is MDHEN and CDR2 is SYDVKM. V trimming: 2 bases; J trimming: 0 bases; junction bases outside the gene matches: 5. CDR3 length equals 18 residues. CDR3 residues: CASSLGLAGRSSYNEQFF. The CDR3 DNA follows: TGTGCCAGCAGTTTAGGACTAGCGGGGAGGAGCTCCTACAATGAGCAGTTCTTC. Drawing the rest from reference TRBV28 and TRBJ2-1, the complete variable domain is DVKVTQSSRYLVKRTGEKVFLECVQDMDHENMFWYRQDPGLGLRLIYFSYDVKMKEKGDIPEGYSVSREKKERFSLILESASTNQTSMYLCASSLGLAGRSSYNEQFFGPGTRLTVL.

This chain uses TRBV7-2 with TRBJ1-4; 8 nucleotides agree with TRBD1. The CDR3 spans 14 residues. V trimming: 4 bases; J trimming: 8 bases; junction bases outside the gene matches: 6. The germline V gene encodes CDR1 SGHTA and CDR2 FQGNSA. CDR3 in DNA: TGTGCCAGCAGCTCACAGGGGGGGATCGAAAAACTGTTTTTT. Amino acids: CASSSQGGIEKLFF.

The V and J genes are TRBV5-1 and TRBJ2-2; a weak D match, TRBD2 (7 bases). The V end lost 4 bases, the J end lost 0 bases, and 22 bases lay between the germline ends. The CDR3 has 19 amino acids. Germline loops: CDR1 SGHRS, CDR2 YFSETQ. The DNA of the CDR3 is TGCGCCAGCAGCCCCAGGGGAGGGGGGAGTGAAACGAACACCGGGGAGCTGTTTTTT. Protein sequence: CASSPRGGGSETNTGELFF.

The chain has TRBV28 and TRBJ1-6; tentative D call: TRBD1 (6 bases). The V gene's germline CDR1 is MDHEN and CDR2 SYDVKM. The CDR3 is 14 residues long. With 3 bases removed from V and 10 bases from J, the gap between germline ends came to 13 bases. CDR3 nucleotides: TGTGCCAGCAGTTTGGGGGCAGTAGGGTCACCCCTCCACTTT. This translates into CASSLGAVGSPLHF.

This clone was detected a few times. The V call is TRBV7-8, the J call TRBJ2-7; 9 positions match TRBD1. This CDR3 is 14 amino acids long. The V gene end was trimmed by 4 bases and the J gene end by 6 bases; junction bases not matched to a gene: 7. Germline-derived CDR1 and CDR2 are SGHVS and FQNEAQ. CDR3 nucleotides: TGTGCCAGCAGCTCAGGGACAGGGAGTGGCGAGCAGTACTTC. This encodes CASSSGTGSGEQYF. The complete variable domain, with remaining parts taken from reference TRBV7-8 and TRBJ2-7, reads GAGVSQSPRYKVAKRGQDVALRCDPISGHVSLFWYQQALGQGPEFLTYFQNEAQLDKSGLPSDRFFAERPEGSVSTLKIQRTQQEDSAVYLCASSSGTGSGEQYFGPGTRLTVT.

The rearrangement links TRBV30 to TRBJ2-3; D perhaps matches TRBD1 (6 bases). The CDR3 contains 14 residues. Per germline, CDR1 GTSNPN and CDR2 SVGIG (reference sequence). V shed 2 bases and J shed 6 bases, with 15 bases lying between them. The CDR3 DNA sequence: TGTGCCTGGAGTAAACAGGGCGAGAAGGATACGCAGTATTTT. This translates into CAWSKQGEKDTQYF.

The V call is TRBV29-1, the J call TRBJ2-7; D might be TRBD2 (5 bases). The V gene's germline CDR1 is SQVTM and CDR2 ANQGSEA. Trimming pared 5 bases from V and 1 base from J, leaving 18 bases between. This CDR3 spans 15 amino acids. In DNA, the CDR3 is TGCAGCGTTCTCGGGGTCGTCCCCATGTCCTACGAGCAGTACTTC. Its translation: CSVLGVVPMSYEQYF.

The chain joins TRBV4-1 to TRBJ2-7; 8 positions agree with TRBD2. The V gene's germline CDR1 is MGHRA and CDR2 YSYEKL. The CDR3 sequence is 14 residues long. After removal of 4 bases from V and 7 bases from J, the junction contained 9 bases not matched to a gene. CDR3 in DNA: TGCGCCAGCAGCCCGACTAGCGCGGCCGGTGAGCAGTACTTC. It specifies CASSPTSAAGEQYF.

In its sample, this clone was seen once. The chain carries TRBV5-1 and TRBJ2-1; D gene unclear. The CDR3 loop spans 12 amino acids. The V and J ends lost 2 bases and 4 bases respectively, with 4 bases between them. Germline-derived CDR1 and CDR2 are SGHRS and YFSETQ. Here the CDR3 reads CASSFEYNEQFF. The CDR3 DNA reads as TGCGCCAGCAGCTTCGAGTACAATGAGCAGTTCTTC.

This rearrangement joins TRBV27 to TRBJ1-5; 9 nucleotides match TRBD1. The CDR3 has 15 residues. J gave up 4 bases and V 6 bases, and 7 bases lay outside the gene matches. CDR1 and CDR2 (germline): MNHEY, SMNVEV (reference sequence). This CDR3 is CASSPRDRANQPQHF. In DNA form, the CDR3 reads TGTGCCAGCAGCCCAAGGGACAGGGCGAATCAGCCCCAGCATTTT.

This clone was observed a handful of times. J is TRBJ2-1 and V is TRBV6-5; 10 bases match TRBD1. The ends lost 6 bases at V and 7 bases at J; junction bases unmatched: 9. The CDR3 has 15 residues. Germline-derived CDR1 and CDR2 are MNHEY and SVGAGI. In nucleotides, the CDR3 is TGTGCCAGCAGACTCCGGGACAGGGGTATTAATGAGCAGTTCTTC. Its protein product is CASRLRDRGINEQFF.

A few counts support this clone. The CDR3 DNA follows: TGCGCCAGCAGCCAAGTTACCCTAGCGACAAACACCGGGGAGCTGTTTTTT. Protein: CASSQVTLATNTGELFF. V is TRBV4-1 and J is TRBJ2-2, with D perhaps TRBD2 (6 bases). The length of the CDR3 is 17 residues. CDR1 is MGHRA and CDR2 is YSYEKL in the germline V gene. V dropped 1 base and J dropped 2 bases, with 14 bases sitting between them.

The rearrangement joins TRBV2 to TRBJ2-7; 7 nucleotides line up with TRBD1. The trim removed 7 bases at V and 2 bases at J, leaving 5 bases unmatched. CDR1 and CDR2 from the germline V gene are SNHLY and FYNNEI. There are 13 residues in the CDR3. CDR3 sequence reads: CASISGTAYEQYF. The CDR3 DNA reads TGTGCCAGCATCTCCGGGACAGCCTACGAGCAGTACTTC.

This clone has a single count. The CDR3 DNA sequence: TGTGCCAGCATACGAGCGGGGACCCCCTCCGGGGAGCTGTTTTTT. Amino acid sequence: CASIRAGTPSGELFF. V is TRBV7-9 and J is TRBJ2-2; 7 positions agree with TRBD2. Germline CDR1 SEHNR, CDR2 FQNEAQ (reference sequence). V shed 7 bases and J 6 bases; nucleotides not matched to a gene: 11. The CDR3 sequence is 15 residues long.

In DNA, the CDR3 is TGTGCCAGCAGCTTCGGGGTTTACGCCTACGAGCAGTACTTC. This gives the protein CASSFGVYAYEQYF. V is TRBV5-8 and J is TRBJ2-7, with D possibly matching TRBD2 (5 bases). Germline CDR1 and CDR2: SGHTS and YDEGEE. V lost 2 bases, J lost 2 bases, and 11 bases lay in between. This CDR3 has 14 residues.

The CDR3 DNA sequence: TGTGCCAGCAGCGTGGGGCCCAGCAATCAGCCCCAGCATTTT. This gives the protein CASSVGPSNQPQHF. The rearrangement uses TRBV2 and TRBJ1-5; TRBD1 is a possible D gene (5 bases). The CDR3 has 14 amino acids. The V gene lost 6 bases and the J gene lost 1 base, with 10 bases spanning the gap. Germline CDR1 reads SNHLY; CDR2 reads FYNNEI.

This clone was counted once. The chain has TRBV6-1 and TRBJ2-2; a possible D gene is TRBD1 (5 bases). This CDR3 has 15 residues. Looked up from germline, CDR1 is MNHNS and CDR2 is SASEGT. V was trimmed by 7 bases and J by 4 bases, leaving 16 bases between them. CDR3 loop: CASIPGHGPTGELFF. CDR3 bases: TGTGCCAGCATCCCCGGACACGGACCCACCGGGGAGCTGTTTTTT.

This chain joins TRBV6-6 and TRBJ2-7; D is possibly TRBD2 (6 bases). The germline V and J ends were trimmed by 6 bases and 0 bases, with 15 bases remaining between them. Per the germline V gene, CDR1 is MNHNY and CDR2 is SVGAGI (reference sequence). This CDR3 comprises 15 residues. Here the CDR3 reads CASRDRDSLSYEQYF. CDR3 in DNA: TGTGCCAGCAGAGACCGGGACTCGCTCTCCTACGAGCAGTACTTC.

The CDR3 is CASSLAGYNTGELFF. The CDR3, as DNA: TGCGCCAGCAGCTTGGCAGGGTACAACACCGGGGAGCTGTTTTTT. V and J are TRBV5-1 and TRBJ2-2; a weak D match, TRBD1 (5 bases). The ends were cut back, 0 bases at V and 2 bases at J, with 8 bases in the middle. This CDR3 is 15 amino acids long. CDR1 and CDR2 (germline): SGHRS, YFSETQ.

This chain uses TRBV18 with TRBJ2-3, with 8 positions matching TRBD1. V lost 3 bases, J lost 5 bases, and 4 bases stayed unmatched. Per germline, CDR1 KGHSH and CDR2 LQKENI. The CDR3 has 14 amino acids. The CDR3 region has the DNA TGTGCCAGCTCACCGACAGGGGCGGGAGATACGCAGTATTTT. The encoded protein is CASSPTGAGDTQYF.